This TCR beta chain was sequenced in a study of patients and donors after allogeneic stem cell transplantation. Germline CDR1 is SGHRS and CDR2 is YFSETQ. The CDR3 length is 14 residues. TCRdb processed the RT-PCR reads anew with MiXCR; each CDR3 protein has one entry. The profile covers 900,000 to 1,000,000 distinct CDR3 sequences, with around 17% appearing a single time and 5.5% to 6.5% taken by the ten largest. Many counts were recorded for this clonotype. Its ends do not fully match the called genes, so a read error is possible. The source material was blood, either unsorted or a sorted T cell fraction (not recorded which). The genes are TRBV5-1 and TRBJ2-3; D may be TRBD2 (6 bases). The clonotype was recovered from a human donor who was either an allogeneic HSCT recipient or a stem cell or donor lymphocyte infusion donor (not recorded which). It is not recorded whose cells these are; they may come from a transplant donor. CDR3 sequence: CASSFGGVTDTQYF. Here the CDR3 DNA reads TGTGCCAGCAGCTTCGGGGGAGTGACAGATACGCAGTATTTT.